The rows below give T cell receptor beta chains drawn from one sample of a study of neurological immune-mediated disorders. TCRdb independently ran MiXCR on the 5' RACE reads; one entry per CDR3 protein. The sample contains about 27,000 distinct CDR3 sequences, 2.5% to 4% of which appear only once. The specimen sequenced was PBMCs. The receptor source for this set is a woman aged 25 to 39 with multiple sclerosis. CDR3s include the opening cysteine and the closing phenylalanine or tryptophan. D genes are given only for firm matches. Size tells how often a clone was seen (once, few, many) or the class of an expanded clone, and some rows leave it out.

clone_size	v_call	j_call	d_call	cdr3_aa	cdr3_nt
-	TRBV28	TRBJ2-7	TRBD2	CASSLIAGVTTYEQYF	TGTGCCAGCAGTCTAATAGCGGGAGTTACTACCTACGAGCAGTACTTC
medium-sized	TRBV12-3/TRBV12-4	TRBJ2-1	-	CASGLFGHLDSEQFF	TGTGCCAGTGGTTTATTTGGACACCTCGACAGCGAGCAGTTCTTC
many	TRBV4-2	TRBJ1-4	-	CASSTGTPRLVVSVKGKILFF	TGTGCCAGCAGCACCGGGACCCCAAGGCTGGTGGTGTCGGTAAAGGGTAAAATACTGTTTTTT
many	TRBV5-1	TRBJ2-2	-	CASSSRVNTGELFF	TGCGCCAGCAGCTCTAGGGTGAACACCGGGGAGCTGTTTTTT
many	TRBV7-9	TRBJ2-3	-	CASSYTGQSTQYF	TGTGCCAGCAGCTACACAGGACAGAGTACGCAGTATTTT
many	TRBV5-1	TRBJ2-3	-	CASSLGGRSGDTQYF	TGCGCCAGCAGCTTGGGTGGGCGGTCAGGAGATACGCAGTATTTT
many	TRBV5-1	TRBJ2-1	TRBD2	CASSVLAGDNEQFF	TGCGCCAGCAGTGTTCTAGCGGGGGACAATGAGCAGTTCTTC
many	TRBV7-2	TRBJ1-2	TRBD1	CASSSGGVDYTF	TGTGCCAGCAGCTCAGGGGGGGTAGACTACACCTTC
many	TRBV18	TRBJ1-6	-	CASSPGSGYNSPLHF	TGTGCCAGCTCACCAGGGTCGGGCTATAATTCACCCCTCCACTTT
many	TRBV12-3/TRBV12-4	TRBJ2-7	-	CASSKRGQSYEQYF	TGTGCCAGCAGCAAACGTGGACAGTCCTACGAGCAGTACTTC
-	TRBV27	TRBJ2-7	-	CASSLKPNSYEQYF	TGTGCCAGCAGTTTAAAGCCCAATTCCTACGAGCAGTACTTC
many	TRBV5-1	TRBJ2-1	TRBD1	CASSLGQGPFYEQFF	TGCGCCAGCAGCTTGGGACAGGGGCCGTTCTATGAGCAGTTCTTC
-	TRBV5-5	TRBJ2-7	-	CASSLRGPRQPYEQYF	TGTGCCAGCAGCTTGCGGGGACCCCGACAGCCCTACGAGCAGTACTTC
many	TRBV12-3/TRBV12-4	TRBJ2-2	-	CASSDTRAGELFF	TGTGCCAGCAGCGACACCCGGGCTGGGGAGCTGTTTTTT
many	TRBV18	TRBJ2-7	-	CASSPIPGTRSYEQYF	TGTGCCAGCTCACCTATCCCCGGGACAAGATCCTACGAGCAGTACTTC
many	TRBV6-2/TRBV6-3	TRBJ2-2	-	CASRNWRLNTGELFF	TGTGCCAGCAGGAACTGGAGGCTTAACACCGGGGAGCTGTTTTTT
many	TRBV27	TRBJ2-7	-	CASSLHGLADEQYF	TGTGCCAGCAGTTTACACGGGCTAGCCGACGAGCAGTACTTC
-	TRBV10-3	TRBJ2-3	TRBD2	CAISESKLAGADTQYF	TGTGCCATCAGTGAGTCGAAACTAGCGGGAGCAGATACGCAGTATTTT
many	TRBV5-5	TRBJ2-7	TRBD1	CASSWTGTLKEQYF	TGTGCCAGCAGCTGGACAGGGACTCTGAAAGAGCAGTACTTC
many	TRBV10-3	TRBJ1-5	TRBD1	CAISGTGGQPQHF	TGTGCCATCAGCGGGACAGGGGGGCAGCCCCAGCATTTT
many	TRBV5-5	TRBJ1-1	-	CASTRGENTEAFF	TGTGCCAGCACCAGGGGAGAAAACACTGAAGCTTTCTTT
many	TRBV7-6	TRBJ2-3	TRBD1	CASSRRQGSGTDTQYF	TGTGCCAGCAGCCGACGACAGGGGTCGGGGACAGATACGCAGTATTTT
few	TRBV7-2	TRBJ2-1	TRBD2	CASRSYGTRSNEQFF	TGTGCCAGCAGATCGTACGGGACTAGGAGCAATGAGCAGTTCTTC
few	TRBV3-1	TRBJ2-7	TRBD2	CASSQVRGTSYEQYF	TGTGCCAGCAGCCAAGTGCGGGGGACCTCCTACGAGCAGTACTTC
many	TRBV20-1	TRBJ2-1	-	CSARDLLLAAYNEQFF	TGCAGTGCTAGAGATCTGTTACTAGCCGCCTACAATGAGCAGTTCTTC
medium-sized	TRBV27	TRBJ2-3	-	CASSLLGGGTDTQYF	TGTGCCAGCAGCCTTTTAGGCGGGGGCACAGATACGCAGTATTTT